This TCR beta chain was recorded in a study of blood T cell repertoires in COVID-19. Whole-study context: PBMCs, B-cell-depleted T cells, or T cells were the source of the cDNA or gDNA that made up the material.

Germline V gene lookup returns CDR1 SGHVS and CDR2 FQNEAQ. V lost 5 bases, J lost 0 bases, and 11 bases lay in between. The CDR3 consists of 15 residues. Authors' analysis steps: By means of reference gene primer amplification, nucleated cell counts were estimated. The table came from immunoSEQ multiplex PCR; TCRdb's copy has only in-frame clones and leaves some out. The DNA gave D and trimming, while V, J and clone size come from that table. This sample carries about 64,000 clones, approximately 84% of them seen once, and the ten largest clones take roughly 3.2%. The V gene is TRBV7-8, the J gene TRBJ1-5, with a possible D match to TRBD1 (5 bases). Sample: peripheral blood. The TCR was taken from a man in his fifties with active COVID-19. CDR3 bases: TGTGCCAGCAGCCAGGACACTCTTAGCAATCAGCCCCAGCATTTT. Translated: CASSQDTLSNQPQHF.